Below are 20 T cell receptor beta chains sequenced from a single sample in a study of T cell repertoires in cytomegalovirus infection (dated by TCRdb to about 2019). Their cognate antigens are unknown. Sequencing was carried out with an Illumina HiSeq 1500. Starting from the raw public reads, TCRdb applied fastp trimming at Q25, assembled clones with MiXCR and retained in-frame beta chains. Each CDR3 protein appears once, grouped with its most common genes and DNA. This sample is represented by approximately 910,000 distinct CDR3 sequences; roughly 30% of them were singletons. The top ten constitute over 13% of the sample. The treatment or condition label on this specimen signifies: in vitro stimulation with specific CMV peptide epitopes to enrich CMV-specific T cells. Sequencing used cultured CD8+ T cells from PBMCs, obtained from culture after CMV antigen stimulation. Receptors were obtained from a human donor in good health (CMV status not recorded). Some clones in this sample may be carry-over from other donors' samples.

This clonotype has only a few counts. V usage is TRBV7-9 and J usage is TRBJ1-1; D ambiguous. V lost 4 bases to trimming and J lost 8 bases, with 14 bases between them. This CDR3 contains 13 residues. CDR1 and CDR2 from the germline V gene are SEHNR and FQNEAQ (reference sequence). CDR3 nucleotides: TGTGCCAGCAGCTGGCTCAGTACGCCGGAAGCTTTCTTT. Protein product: CASSWLSTPEAFF.

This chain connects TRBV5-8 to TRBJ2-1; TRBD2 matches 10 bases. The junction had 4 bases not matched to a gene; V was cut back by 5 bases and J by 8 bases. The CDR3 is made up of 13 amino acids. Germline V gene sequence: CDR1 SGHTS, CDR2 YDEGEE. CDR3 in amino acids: CASRASGGDEQFF. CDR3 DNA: TGTGCCAGCAGGGCTAGCGGGGGAGATGAGCAGTTCTTC.

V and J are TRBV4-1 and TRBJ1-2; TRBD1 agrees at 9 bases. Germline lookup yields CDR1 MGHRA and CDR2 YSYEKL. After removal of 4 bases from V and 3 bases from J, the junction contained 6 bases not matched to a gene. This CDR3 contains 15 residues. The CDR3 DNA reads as TGCGCCAGCAGCCTCCGGGACAGGGAGGACTATGGCTACACCTTC. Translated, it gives CASSLRDREDYGYTF.

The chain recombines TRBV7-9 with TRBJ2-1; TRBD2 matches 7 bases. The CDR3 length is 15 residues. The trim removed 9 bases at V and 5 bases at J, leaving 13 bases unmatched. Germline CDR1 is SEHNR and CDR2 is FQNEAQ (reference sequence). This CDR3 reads CASGESSGANNEQFF. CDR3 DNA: TGTGCCAGTGGAGAATCCAGCGGGGCTAACAATGAGCAGTTCTTC.

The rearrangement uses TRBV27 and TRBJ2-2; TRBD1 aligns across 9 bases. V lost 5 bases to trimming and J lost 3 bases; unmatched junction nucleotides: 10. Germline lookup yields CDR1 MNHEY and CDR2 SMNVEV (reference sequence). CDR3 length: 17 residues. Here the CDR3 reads CASSEAGTGYHTGELFF. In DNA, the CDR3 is TGTGCCAGCAGTGAGGCCGGGACAGGGTATCACACCGGGGAGCTGTTTTTT.

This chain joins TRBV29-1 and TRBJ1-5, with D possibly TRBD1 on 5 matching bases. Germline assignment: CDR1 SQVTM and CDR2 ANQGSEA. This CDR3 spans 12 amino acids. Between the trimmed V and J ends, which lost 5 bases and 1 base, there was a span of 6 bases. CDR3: CSVQGSNQPQHF. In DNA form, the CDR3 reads TGCAGCGTTCAGGGAAGCAATCAGCCCCAGCATTTT.

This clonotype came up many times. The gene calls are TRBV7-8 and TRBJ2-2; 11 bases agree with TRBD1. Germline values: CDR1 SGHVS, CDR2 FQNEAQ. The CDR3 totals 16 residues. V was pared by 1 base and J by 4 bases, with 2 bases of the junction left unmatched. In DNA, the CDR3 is TGTGCCAGCAGCTTAGGGGGACAGGGGGTCACCGGGGAGCTGTTTTTT. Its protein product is CASSLGGQGVTGELFF.

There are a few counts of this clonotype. The CDR3 spells CASSIKSGIPQPQHF. CDR3 DNA sequence: TGTGCCAGTAGTATAAAATCAGGGATCCCTCAGCCCCAGCATTTT. The chain couples TRBV19 to TRBJ1-5; D may be TRBD1 (5 bases). This CDR3 has 15 amino acids. The V gene lost 2 bases and the J gene lost 6 bases, with 14 bases spanning the gap. CDR1 is LNHDA and CDR2 is SQIVND in the germline V gene (reference sequence).

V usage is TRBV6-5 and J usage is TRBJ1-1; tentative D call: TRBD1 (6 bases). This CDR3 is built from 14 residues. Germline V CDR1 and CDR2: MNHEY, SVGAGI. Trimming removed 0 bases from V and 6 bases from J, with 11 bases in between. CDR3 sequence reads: CASSYSGRGAEAFF. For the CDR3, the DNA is TGTGCCAGCAGTTACTCTGGCAGGGGCGCTGAAGCTTTCTTT.

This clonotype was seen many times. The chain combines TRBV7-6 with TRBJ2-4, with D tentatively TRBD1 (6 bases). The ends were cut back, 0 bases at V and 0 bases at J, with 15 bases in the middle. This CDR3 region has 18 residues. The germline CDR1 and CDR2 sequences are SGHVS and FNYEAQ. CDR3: CASSLAPAGALAKNIQYF. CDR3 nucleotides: TGTGCCAGCAGCTTAGCCCCGGCAGGGGCGTTAGCCAAAAACATTCAGTACTTC.

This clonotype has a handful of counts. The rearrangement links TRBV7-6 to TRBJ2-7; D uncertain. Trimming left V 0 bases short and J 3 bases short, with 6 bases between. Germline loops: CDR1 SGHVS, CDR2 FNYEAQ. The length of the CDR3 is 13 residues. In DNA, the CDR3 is TGTGCCAGCAGCTTAGCGGTGGACTACGAGCAGTACTTC. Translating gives CASSLAVDYEQYF.

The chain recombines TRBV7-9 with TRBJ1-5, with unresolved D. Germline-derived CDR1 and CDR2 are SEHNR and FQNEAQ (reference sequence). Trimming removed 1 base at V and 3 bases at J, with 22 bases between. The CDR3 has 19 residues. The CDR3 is CASSLVVGTGLRFNQPQHF. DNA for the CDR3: TGTGCCAGCAGCTTAGTTGTTGGAACTGGGTTACGTTTCAATCAGCCCCAGCATTTT. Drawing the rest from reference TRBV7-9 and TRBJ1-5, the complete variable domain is DTGVSQNPRHKITKRGQNVTFRCDPISEHNRLYWYRQTLGQGPEFLTYFQNEAQLEKSRLLSDRFSAERPKGSFSTLEIQRTEQGDSAMYLCASSLVVGTGLRFNQPQHFGDGTRLSIL.

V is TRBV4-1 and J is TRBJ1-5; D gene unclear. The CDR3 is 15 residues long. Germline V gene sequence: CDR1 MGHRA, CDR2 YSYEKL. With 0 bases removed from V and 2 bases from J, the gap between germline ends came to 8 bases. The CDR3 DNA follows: TGCGCCAGCAGCCAAGATTTCGGCGGCAATCAGCCCCAGCATTTT. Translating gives CASSQDFGGNQPQHF.

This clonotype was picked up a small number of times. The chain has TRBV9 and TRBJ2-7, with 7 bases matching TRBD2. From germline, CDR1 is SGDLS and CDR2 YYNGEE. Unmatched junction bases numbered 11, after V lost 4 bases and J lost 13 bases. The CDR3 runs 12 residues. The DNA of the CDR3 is TGTGCCAGCAGCTCGCCTTACAGCGGGGTCTACTTC. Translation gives CASSSPYSGVYF. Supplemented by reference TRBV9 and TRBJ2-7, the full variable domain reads DSGVTQTPKHLITATGQRVTLRCSPRSGDLSVYWYQQSLDQGLQFLIQYYNGEERAKGNILERFSAQQFPDLHSELNLSSLELGDSALYFCASSSPYSGVYFGPGTRLTVT.

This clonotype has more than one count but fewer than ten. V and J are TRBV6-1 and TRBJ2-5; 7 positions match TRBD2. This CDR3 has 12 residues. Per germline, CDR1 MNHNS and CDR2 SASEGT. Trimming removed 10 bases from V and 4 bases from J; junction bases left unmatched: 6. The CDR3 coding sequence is TGTGCCACCTGGGAGGGGCGAGAGACCCAGTACTTC. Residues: CATWEGRETQYF.

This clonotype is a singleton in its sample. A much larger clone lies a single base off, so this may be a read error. The CDR3 loop reads CVSSLVGQGGGKLFF. The CDR3 DNA sequence: TGTGTCAGCAGCTTGGTTGGACAGGGGGGTGGCAAACTGTTTTTT. The J gene is TRBJ1-4, the V gene TRBV7-8, with 10 bases identical to TRBD1. This CDR3 comprises 15 residues. CDR1 and CDR2 from the germline V gene are SGHVS and FQNEAQ.

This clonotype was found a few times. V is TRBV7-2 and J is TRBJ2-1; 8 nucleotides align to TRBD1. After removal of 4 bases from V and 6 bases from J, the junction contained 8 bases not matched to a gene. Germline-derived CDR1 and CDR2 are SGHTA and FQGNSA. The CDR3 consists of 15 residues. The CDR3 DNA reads TGTGCCAGCAGCTACGCCCCCGGACAGGGCAATGAGCAGTTCTTC. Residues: CASSYAPGQGNEQFF.

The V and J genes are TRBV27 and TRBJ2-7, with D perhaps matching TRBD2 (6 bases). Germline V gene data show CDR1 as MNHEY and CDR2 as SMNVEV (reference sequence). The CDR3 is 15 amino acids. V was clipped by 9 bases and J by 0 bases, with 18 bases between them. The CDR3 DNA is TGTGCCAGTAGACCCGGGACTTTTAACTCCTACGAGCAGTACTTC. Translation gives CASRPGTFNSYEQYF.

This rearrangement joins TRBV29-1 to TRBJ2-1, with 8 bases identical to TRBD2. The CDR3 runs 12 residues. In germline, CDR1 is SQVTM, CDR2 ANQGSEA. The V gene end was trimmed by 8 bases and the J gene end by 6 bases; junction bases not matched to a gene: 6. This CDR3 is CSTLTSVNEQFF. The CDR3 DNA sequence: TGCAGCACATTGACTAGCGTCAATGAGCAGTTCTTC.

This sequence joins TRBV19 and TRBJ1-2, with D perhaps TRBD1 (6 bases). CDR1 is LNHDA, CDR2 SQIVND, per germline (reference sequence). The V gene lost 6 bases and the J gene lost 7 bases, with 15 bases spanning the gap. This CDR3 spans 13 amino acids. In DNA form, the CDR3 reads TGTGCCAGTAGGCCGGACAGCCTCGGTGGCTACACCTTC. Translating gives CASRPDSLGGYTF.